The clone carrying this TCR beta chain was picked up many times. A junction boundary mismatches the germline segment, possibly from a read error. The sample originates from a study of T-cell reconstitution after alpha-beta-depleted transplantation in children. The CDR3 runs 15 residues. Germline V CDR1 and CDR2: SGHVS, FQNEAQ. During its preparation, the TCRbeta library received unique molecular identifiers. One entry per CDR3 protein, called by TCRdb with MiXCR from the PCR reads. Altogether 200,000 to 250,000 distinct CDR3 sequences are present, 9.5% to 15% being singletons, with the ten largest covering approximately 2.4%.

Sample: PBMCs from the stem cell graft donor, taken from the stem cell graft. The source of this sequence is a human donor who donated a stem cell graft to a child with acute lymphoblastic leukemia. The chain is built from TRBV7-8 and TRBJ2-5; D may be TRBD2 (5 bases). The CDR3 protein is CASSLVPGLSETQCF. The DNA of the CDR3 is TGTGCCAGCAGCTTAGTACCAGGACTTAGTGAGACCCAGTGCTTC. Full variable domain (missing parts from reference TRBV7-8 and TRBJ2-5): GAGVSQSPRYKVAKRGQDVALRCDPISGHVSLFWYQQALGQGPEFLTYFQNEAQLDKSGLPSDRFFAERPEGSVSTLKIQRTQQEDSAVYLCASSLVPGLSETQCFGPGTRLLVL.